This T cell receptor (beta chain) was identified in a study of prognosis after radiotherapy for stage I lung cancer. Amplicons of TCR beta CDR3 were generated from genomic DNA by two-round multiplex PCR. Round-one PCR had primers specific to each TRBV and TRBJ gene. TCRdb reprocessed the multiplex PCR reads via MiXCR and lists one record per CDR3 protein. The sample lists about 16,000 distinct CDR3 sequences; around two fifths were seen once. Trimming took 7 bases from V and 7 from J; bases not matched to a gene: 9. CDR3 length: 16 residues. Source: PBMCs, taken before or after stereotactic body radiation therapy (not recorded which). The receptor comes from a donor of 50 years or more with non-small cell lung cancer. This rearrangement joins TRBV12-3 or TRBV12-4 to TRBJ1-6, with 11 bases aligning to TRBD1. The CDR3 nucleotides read TGTGCCAGCACCAAGACCGGGACAGGGGGGAATTCACCCCTCCACTTT. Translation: CASTKTGTGGNSPLHF.